Each of the 2 T cell receptor beta chains below was sequenced from the same sample in a study of CD8 T cells in Susac syndrome. A quantity of 0.5 to 1 ug RNA underwent reverse transcription using random hexamers. TCRdb ran MiXCR on the immunoSEQ multiplex PCR reads and lists one entry per CDR3 protein. The profile shows around 70,000 distinct CDR3 sequences, roughly 94% of them singletons. The specimen was CD8+ T cells from PBMCs. These receptors were collected from a human donor with multiple sclerosis.

The genes are TRBV7-9 and TRBJ2-7; D gene ambiguous. Trimming removed 5 bases from V and 5 bases from J, with 19 bases in between. The germline CDR1 and CDR2 sequences are SEHNR and FQNEAQ (reference sequence). This CDR3 has 15 amino acids. CDR3 nucleotides: TGTGCCAGCAGCGACATCCCGGGCGCACCTCACGAGCAGTACTTC. Its translation: CASSDIPGAPHEQYF.

The sample holds a few counts of this clonotype. The J gene is TRBJ2-1, the V gene TRBV12-3 or TRBV12-4; D perhaps matches TRBD2 (7 bases). This CDR3 region has 15 residues. V was pared by 1 base and J by 4 bases, with 11 bases between. The CDR3 DNA is TGTGCCAGCAGTTTAGGGGGGGGCACATACAATGAGCAGTTCTTC. Its protein product is CASSLGGGTYNEQFF.